This TCR beta chain was sequenced in a study of T-cell memory formation after mild COVID-19. V was cut by 5 bases and J by 4 bases, with 15 bases left in between. CDR3 length: 14 residues. Germline CDR1 DFQATT, CDR2 SNEGSKA (reference sequence). Each CDR3 protein is one row after TCRdb ran MiXCR on the 5' RACE reads. Of under 450,000 distinct CDR3 sequences listed, 20% to 25% are singletons. This TCR came from a man in his late teens or twenties who had mild COVID-19 (a few samples of this study predate the infection). Cell type and time point are not known. Material for sequencing was PBMCs or a T cell subset sorted from them (not recorded which). The chain is built from TRBV20-1 and TRBJ1-3; D remains unclear. The CDR3 DNA sequence: TGCAGTGCTTTGGAGGGTAGTTCCGGAAACACCATATATTTT. Encoded protein: CSALEGSSGNTIYF.